This TCR beta chain was retrieved from a study of T cell repertoires in cytomegalovirus infection. Study information: TCR beta signatures that were public indicated CMV infection and matching HLA type.

About this clonotype: Its antigen remains unknown.

Study observations and caveats: CMV-specific HLA-C-restricted TCR beta clonotypes dominated the ex vivo response. Carriage of CMV together with the relevant HLA was identifiable through cumulative public TCR beta family frequency.

MiXCR, applied by TCRdb to the reads, yields one record per CDR3 protein. Counted here are about 770,000 distinct CDR3 sequences, almost 30% occurring once; the ten biggest clones make up 13%. This CDR3 has 14 amino acids. Germline-derived CDR1 and CDR2 are MNHNS and SASEGT. V was clipped by 6 bases and J by 1 base, with 9 bases between them. The material was cultured CD8+ T cells from PBMCs, obtained from culture after CMV antigen stimulation. The V gene is TRBV6-1, the J gene TRBJ2-2, with no clear D. The receptor was isolated from a human donor in good health (CMV status not recorded). Some clones in this sample may be carry-over from other donors' samples. CDR3 sequence (DNA): TGTGCCAGCAGAAGGACGGGGAACACCGGGGAGCTGTTTTTT. This encodes CASRRTGNTGELFF.